These 28 T cell receptor beta chains came from one sample sequenced in a study of blood T cell repertoires in COVID-19. Some clones are missing from TCRdb's copy, which holds only in-frame ones; the method was immunoSEQ multiplex PCR. The sample includes about 240,000 clones, 87% seen only once; the top ten take 7.2%. The sequenced material came from peripheral blood. Source of these receptors: a man aged 55 to 69 who had recovered from COVID-19.

This chain uses TRBV5-5 with TRBJ2-2, with D possibly matching TRBD2 (5 bases). The germline V gene encodes CDR1 SGHKS and CDR2 YYEKEE (reference sequence). This CDR3 is 14 amino acids long. Deletions cut 0 bases from V and 7 bases from J, with 10 bases between. CDR3 amino acids: CASSLDPGIGELFF. In nucleotides, the CDR3 is TGTGCCAGCAGCTTGGACCCGGGGATCGGGGAGCTGTTTTTT. Full variable domain (remainder filled in from reference TRBV5-5 and TRBJ2-2): DAGVTQSPTHLIKTRGQQVTLRCSPISGHKSVSWYQQVLGQGPQFIFQYYEKEERGRGNFPDRFSARQFPNYSSELNVNALLLGDSALYLCASSLDPGIGELFFGEGSRLTVL.

This clone was seen just once. The chain has TRBV21-1 and TRBJ2-5; TRBD1 is the table's D call and was not checked against the DNA. TRBV21-1 is noted as a pseudogene. The CDR3 covers 15 residues. CDR3 loop: CASLTGVRAKETQYF. CDR3 coding DNA: TGTGCCAGCCTGACAGGGGTAAGGGCAAAAGAGACCCAGTACTTC.

The V gene is TRBV10-3, the J gene TRBJ2-3, with 7 bases fitting TRBD1. J lost 9 bases, V lost 6 bases, and 12 bases had no gene match. CDR3 size: 14 residues. Germline V gene data show CDR1 as ENHRY and CDR2 as SYGVKD. The CDR3 DNA reads TGTGCCATCAGGAACTCAGACAGGGTTGACACGCAGTATTTT. Protein product: CAIRNSDRVDTQYF.

This clone was detected once. DNA of the CDR3: TGCGCCAGCAGCCGGGACAGGATCTCCTACGAGCAGTACTTC. Translation: CASSRDRISYEQYF. The gene calls are TRBV5-1 and TRBJ2-7; TRBD1 matches 8 bases. The germline V gene encodes CDR1 SGHRS and CDR2 YFSETQ. CDR3 size: 14 residues. Trimming removed 4 bases from V and 0 bases from J; junction bases left unmatched: 3.

V gene TRBV24-1 combines with J gene TRBJ2-1; the match to TRBD1 covers 9 bases. Trimming at V came to 3 bases and at J to 7 bases, leaving 12 bases not matched to a gene. The CDR3 consists of 17 residues. Germline lookup yields CDR1 KGHDR and CDR2 SFDVKD. The CDR3 region has the DNA TGTGCCACCAGTGATCCTCCGGGACAGGGCGTGGGGAATGAGCAGTTCTTC. Its translation is CATSDPPGQGVGNEQFF.

V usage is TRBV6-1 and J usage is TRBJ2-3; D might be TRBD1 (6 bases). CDR1 is MNHNS, CDR2 SASEGT, per germline. V shed 4 bases and J shed 3 bases, with 20 bases lying between them. The length of the CDR3 is 17 residues. CDR3 sequence: CASSVSTGWSGTDTQYF. CDR3 sequence (DNA): TGTGCCAGCAGTGTATCGACAGGCTGGTCGGGGACAGATACGCAGTATTTT.

The rearrangement links TRBV5-1 to TRBJ1-1; possible D gene TRBD1, 6 bases. CDR1 SGHRS and CDR2 YFSETQ come from the germline V gene. V lost 9 bases and J lost 0, with 15 bases in between. The CDR3 runs 14 residues. The chain's CDR3 is CANSYGQLNTEAFF. CDR3 coding DNA: TGCGCCAACAGTTATGGACAGTTGAACACTGAAGCTTTCTTT. Variable domain in full (rest from reference TRBV5-1 and TRBJ1-1): KAGVTQTPRYLIKTRGQQVTLSCSPISGHRSVSWYQQTPGQGLQFLFEYFSETQRNKGNFPGRFSGRQFSNSRSEMNVSTLELGDSALYLCANSYGQLNTEAFFGQGTRLTVV.

This clone occurred once. The chain uses TRBV10-3 and TRBJ2-1; D may be TRBD2 (5 bases). This CDR3 has 16 amino acids. Trimming stripped 3 bases from V and 0 bases from J, with 12 bases between. CDR1 and CDR2 from the germline V gene are ENHRY and SYGVKD. CDR3 nucleotide sequence: TGTGCCATCAGTGACCGGGGAATAGACTCCTACAATGAGCAGTTCTTC. This translates into CAISDRGIDSYNEQFF.

The V gene is TRBV27, the J gene TRBJ1-1, with TRBD1 identical over 11 bases. V trimming: 4 bases; J trimming: 2 bases; junction bases outside the gene matches: 3. There are 15 residues in the CDR3. From germline, CDR1 is MNHEY and CDR2 SMNVEV (reference sequence). The CDR3, as DNA: TGTGCCAGCAGTTGGACAGGGGGCGTCAACACTGAAGCTTTCTTT. Translation gives CASSWTGGVNTEAFF.

V gene TRBV5-4 combines with J gene TRBJ2-3; 14 bases align to TRBD2. Trimming removed 4 bases from V and 3 bases from J; junction bases left unmatched: 10. The CDR3 is made up of 18 amino acids. CDR1 and CDR2 (germline): SGHNT, YYREEE (reference sequence). CDR3 sequence: CASSAGTSGGLRTDTQYF. For the CDR3, the DNA is TGTGCCAGCAGCGCCGGGACTAGCGGGGGCCTTCGAACAGATACGCAGTATTTT.

J is TRBJ2-3 and V is TRBV19; 14 bases agree with TRBD2. Trimming cost V 7 bases and J 4 bases; bases outside gene matches: 16. CDR1 LNHDA and CDR2 SQIVND come from the germline V gene (reference sequence). The CDR3 is 19 amino acids. The CDR3 coding sequence is TGTGCCAGTACCGATCCCGGGACTAGCGGGGGTCTTCTCCCAGATACGCAGTATTTT. Its translation is CASTDPGTSGGLLPDTQYF.

This chain joins TRBV5-1 and TRBJ2-5, with unresolved D. The CDR3 spans 15 residues. CDR1 is SGHRS and CDR2 is YFSETQ in the germline V gene. V was shortened by 4 bases and J by 2 bases, with 15 bases between the two germline ends. For the CDR3, the DNA is TGCGCCAGCAGCCCCCGCCTCTACCCTCAAGAGACCCAGTACTTC. Its protein product is CASSPRLYPQETQYF.

The chain is built from TRBV7-2 and TRBJ2-2; tentatively, D is TRBD2 (6 bases). The germline V and J ends were trimmed by 5 bases and 2 bases, with 12 bases remaining between them. CDR1 SGHTA and CDR2 FQGNSA come from the germline V gene. The CDR3 covers 15 residues. CDR3 amino acids: CASSPSGQNTGELFF. In nucleotides, the CDR3 is TGTGCCAGCAGCCCCAGCGGGCAAAACACCGGGGAGCTGTTTTTT.

The rearrangement links TRBV5-5 to TRBJ2-7; D is ambiguous. The CDR3 runs 13 residues. Germline loops: CDR1 SGHKS, CDR2 YYEKEE (reference sequence). The V and J ends lost 1 base and 0 bases respectively, with 5 bases between them. The CDR3 DNA follows: TGTGCCAGCAGCTTGTTGAGCTCCTACGAGCAGTACTTC. This translates into CASSLLSSYEQYF.

The gene calls are TRBV7-6 and TRBJ1-3; D gene uncertain. Per germline, CDR1 SGHVS and CDR2 FNYEAQ. The length of the CDR3 is 14 residues. Trimming shortened V by 5 bases and J by 2 bases, and 10 bases separated the two germline ends. CDR3 loop: CASSPQRTGNTIYF. The CDR3 nucleotides read TGTGCCAGCAGCCCACAGAGAACTGGAAACACCATATATTTT. Complete variable domain (other parts from reference TRBV7-6 and TRBJ1-3): GAGVSQSPRYKVTKRGQDVALRCDPISGHVSLYWYRQALGQGPEFLTYFNYEAQQDKSGLPNDRFSAERPEGSISTLTIQRTEQRDSAMYRCASSPQRTGNTIYFGEGSWLTVV.

The chain couples TRBV27 to TRBJ2-1; 7 bases align to TRBD1. CDR1 MNHEY and CDR2 SMNVEV come from the germline V gene (reference sequence). V lost 10 bases and J lost 10; bases outside the gene matches: 7. The CDR3 covers 11 residues. The CDR3 here is CATHRQGEQFF. DNA for the CDR3: TGTGCCACCCACCGACAGGGAGAGCAGTTCTTC.

This sequence joins TRBV7-2 and TRBJ2-7; TRBD2 might be the D (6 bases). The V gene lost 1 base and the J gene lost 3 bases, with 16 bases spanning the gap. The CDR3 covers 16 residues. Germline V gives CDR1 SGHTA, CDR2 FQGNSA. The CDR3 DNA reads as TGTGCCAGCAGCTTAGAGCCAGCGGGCAGGGTCTACGAGCAGTACGTC. Protein sequence: CASSLEPAGRVYEQYV.

The genes are TRBV7-2 and TRBJ1-5, with 8 bases matching TRBD1. The J segment lost 7 bases and the V segment lost 4 bases, leaving 12 bases of the junction unmatched. Germline CDR1 reads SGHTA; CDR2 reads FQGNSA. CDR3 length equals 16 residues. The CDR3 loop reads CASSSHGQGLGQPQHF. The CDR3 DNA is TGTGCCAGCAGCTCGCATGGACAGGGCCTCGGGCAGCCCCAGCATTTT.

The rearrangement joins TRBV20-1 to TRBJ1-5; possibly TRBD1 for D (5 bases). Germline CDR1 and CDR2: DFQATT and SNEGSKA (reference sequence). The CDR3 spans 13 residues. Trimming stripped 3 bases from V and 3 bases from J, with 9 bases between. The CDR3 is CSASSGANQPQHF. The CDR3 DNA reads TGCAGTGCTAGTAGCGGGGCCAATCAGCCCCAGCATTTT.

The chain combines TRBV5-1 with TRBJ1-2; D gene uncertain. Trimming removed 2 bases at V and 2 bases at J, with 13 bases between. The CDR3 has 15 residues. CDR1 and CDR2 from the germline V gene are SGHRS and YFSETQ. The DNA of the CDR3 is TGCGCCAGCAGCTTATCCGGGATAAGGAACTATGGCTACACCTTC. Translated, it gives CASSLSGIRNYGYTF.

This clone has a single count. The rearrangement links TRBV5-1 to TRBJ1-3, with 8 positions matching TRBD1. The V segment lost 4 bases and the J segment 4 bases; nucleotides outside the gene matches: 19. CDR1 and CDR2 from the germline V gene are SGHRS and YFSETQ. CDR3 size: 19 residues. This CDR3 reads CASSLFFRTGRKTGNTIYF. The CDR3 region has the DNA TGCGCCAGCAGCCTCTTCTTTAGGACAGGGAGAAAAACCGGAAACACCATATATTTT.

This clone has just one count. This chain uses TRBV7-2 with TRBJ2-3; D gene unclear. There are 13 residues in the CDR3. The germline CDR1 and CDR2 sequences are SGHTA and FQGNSA. V was trimmed by 1 base and J by 3 bases, leaving 5 bases between them. The CDR3 sequence is CASSLVYTDTQYF. The CDR3 coding sequence is TGTGCCAGCAGCTTAGTCTATACAGATACGCAGTATTTT.

This chain joins TRBV29-1 and TRBJ1-1, with D perhaps TRBD1 (5 bases). V dropped 1 base and J dropped 3 bases, with 12 bases sitting between them. The CDR3 runs to 14 residues. Germline V gene sequence: CDR1 SQVTM, CDR2 ANQGSEA. The CDR3 DNA reads as TGCAGCGTTGAAGTCTCAGGAGGGGACACTGAAGCTTTCTTT. Its protein is CSVEVSGGDTEAFF.

The chain uses TRBV9 and TRBJ2-2; no clear D. The V gene lost 0 bases and the J gene lost 6 bases, with 6 bases spanning the gap. The germline V gene encodes CDR1 SGDLS and CDR2 YYNGEE. The CDR3 contains 13 residues. In DNA, the CDR3 is TGTGCCAGCAGCGTAGTCTTCTCCGGGGAGCTGTTTTTT. This encodes CASSVVFSGELFF.

This clone has just a few counts. This sequence joins TRBV3-1 (or the pseudogene TRBV3-2) and TRBJ1-2; D might be TRBD1 (6 bases). CDR1 LGHDT and CDR2 YNNKEL come from the germline V gene (reference sequence). CDR3 length equals 13 residues. Trimming stripped 3 bases from V and 2 bases from J, with 7 bases between. CDR3 sequence (DNA): TGTGCCAGCAGCCATACAGGGAACTATGGCTACACCTTC. Encoded protein: CASSHTGNYGYTF.

This CDR3 reads CAISVQDSYEQYF. The CDR3 region has the DNA TGTGCCATCAGTGTACAGGACTCCTACGAGCAGTACTTC. The chain employs TRBV10-3 and TRBJ2-7; D perhaps matches TRBD1 (5 bases). V lost 4 bases to trimming and J lost 0 bases, with 7 bases between them. Per the germline V gene, CDR1 is ENHRY and CDR2 is SYGVKD. The CDR3 loop spans 13 amino acids.

This chain uses TRBV5-1 with TRBJ2-7; no firm D call. The V end was cut by 0 bases, the J end by 0 bases, with 7 bases between. This CDR3 region has 14 residues. CDR1 SGHRS and CDR2 YFSETQ come from the germline V gene. The CDR3 nucleotides are TGCGCCAGCAGCTTGGAATTCAGCTCCTACGAGCAGTACTTC. Translating gives CASSLEFSSYEQYF.

CDR3 sequence: CASSLDRRRTVTQYF. The CDR3 DNA sequence: TGCGCCAGCAGCTTGGATCGTCGCCGTACGGTAACGCAGTATTTT. The rearrangement uses TRBV5-1 and TRBJ2-3; D not certain. The CDR3 length is 15 residues. V was cut by 0 bases and J by 9 bases, with 17 bases left in between. CDR1 and CDR2 from the germline V gene are SGHRS and YFSETQ.